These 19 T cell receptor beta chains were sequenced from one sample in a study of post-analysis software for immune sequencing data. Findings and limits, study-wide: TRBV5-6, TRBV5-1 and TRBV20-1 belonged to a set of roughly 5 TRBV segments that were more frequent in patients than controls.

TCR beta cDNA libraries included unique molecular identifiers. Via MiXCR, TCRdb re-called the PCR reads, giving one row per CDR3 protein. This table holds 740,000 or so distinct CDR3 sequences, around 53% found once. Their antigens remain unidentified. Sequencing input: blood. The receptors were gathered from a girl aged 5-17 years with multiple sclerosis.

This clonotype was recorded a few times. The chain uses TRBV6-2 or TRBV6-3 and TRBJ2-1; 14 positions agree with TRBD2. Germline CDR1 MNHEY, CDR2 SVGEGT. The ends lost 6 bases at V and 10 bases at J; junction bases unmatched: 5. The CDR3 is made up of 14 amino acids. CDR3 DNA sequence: TGTGCCAGCAGCAGACTAGCGGGGGGGAGGGAGCAGTTCTTC. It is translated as CASSRLAGGREQFF.

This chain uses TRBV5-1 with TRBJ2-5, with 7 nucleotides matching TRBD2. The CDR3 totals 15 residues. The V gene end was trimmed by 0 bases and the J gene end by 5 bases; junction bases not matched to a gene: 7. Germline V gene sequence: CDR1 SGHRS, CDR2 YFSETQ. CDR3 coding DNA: TGCGCCAGCAGCTTGGATCGAGCGGGATATGAGACCCAGTACTTC. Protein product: CASSLDRAGYETQYF.

The CDR3 sequence is CSVGPSGGETQYF. In DNA, the CDR3 is TGCAGCGTTGGGCCATCCGGGGGAGAGACCCAGTACTTC. The chain links TRBV29-1 to TRBJ2-5; possible D gene TRBD2, 6 bases. This CDR3 contains 13 residues. CDR1 is SQVTM, CDR2 ANQGSEA, per germline. Trimming shortened V by 4 bases and J by 4 bases, and 13 bases separated the two germline ends. Filled out from reference TRBV29-1 and TRBJ2-5, the complete variable domain reads SAVISQKPSRDICQRGTSLTIQCQVDSQVTMMFWYRQQPGQSLTLIATANQGSEATYESGFVIDKFPISRPNLTFSTLTVSNMSPEDSSIYLCSVGPSGGETQYFGPGTRLLVL.

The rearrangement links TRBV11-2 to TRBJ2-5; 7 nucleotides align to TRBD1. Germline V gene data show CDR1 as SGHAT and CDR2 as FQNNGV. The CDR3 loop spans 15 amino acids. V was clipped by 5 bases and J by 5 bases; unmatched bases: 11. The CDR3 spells CASSLRPGGIETQYF. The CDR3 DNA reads TGTGCCAGCAGCCTCCGGCCAGGGGGAATTGAGACCCAGTACTTC. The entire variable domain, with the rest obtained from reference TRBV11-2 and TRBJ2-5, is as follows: EAGVAQSPRYKIIEKRQSVAFWCNPISGHATLYWYQQILGQGPKLLIQFQNNGVVDDSQLPKDRFSAERLKGVDSTLKIQPAKLEDSAVYLCASSLRPGGIETQYFGPGTRLLVL.

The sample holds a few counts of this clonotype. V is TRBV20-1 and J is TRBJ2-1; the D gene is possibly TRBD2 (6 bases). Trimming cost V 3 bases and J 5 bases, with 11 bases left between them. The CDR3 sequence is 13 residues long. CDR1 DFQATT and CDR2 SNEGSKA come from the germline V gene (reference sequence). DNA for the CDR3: TGCAGTGCTAGTCGGGAGCACGACAATGAGCAGTTCTTC. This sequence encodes CSASREHDNEQFF.

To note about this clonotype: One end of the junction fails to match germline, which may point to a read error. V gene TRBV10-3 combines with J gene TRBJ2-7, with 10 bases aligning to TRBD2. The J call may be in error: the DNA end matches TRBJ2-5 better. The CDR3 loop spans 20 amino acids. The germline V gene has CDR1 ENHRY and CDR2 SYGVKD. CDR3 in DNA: TGTGCCACCAGTGATCGCGGACTAGCGGAGGGACCTGTCCACCAAGAGACCCAGTACTTC. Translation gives CATSDRGLAEGPVHQETQYF.

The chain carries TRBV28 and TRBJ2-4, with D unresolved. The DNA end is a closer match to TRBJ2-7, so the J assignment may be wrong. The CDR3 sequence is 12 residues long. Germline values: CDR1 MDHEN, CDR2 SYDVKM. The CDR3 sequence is CASSTRTYEQYF. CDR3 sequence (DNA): TGTGCCAGCAGTACCAGAACCTACGAGCAGTACTTC.

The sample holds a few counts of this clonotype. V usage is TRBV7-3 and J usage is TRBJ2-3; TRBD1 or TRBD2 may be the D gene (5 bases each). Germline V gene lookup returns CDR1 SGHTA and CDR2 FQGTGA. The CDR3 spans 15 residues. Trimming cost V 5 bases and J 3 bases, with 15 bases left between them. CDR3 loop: CASSPQSGTTDTQYF. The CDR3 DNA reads TGTGCCAGCAGCCCCCAGAGTGGGACGACAGATACGCAGTATTTT. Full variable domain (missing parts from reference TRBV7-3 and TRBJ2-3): GAGVSQTPSNKVTEKGKYVELRCDPISGHTALYWYRQSLGQGPEFLIYFQGTGAADDSGLPNDRFFAVRPEGSVSTLKIQRTERGDSAVYLCASSPQSGTTDTQYFGPGTRLTVL.

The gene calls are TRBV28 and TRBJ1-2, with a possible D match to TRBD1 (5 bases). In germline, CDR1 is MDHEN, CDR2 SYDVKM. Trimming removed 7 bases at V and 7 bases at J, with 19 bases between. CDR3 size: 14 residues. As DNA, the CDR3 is TGTGCCAGCATCTCAGTAGGGGAAGGGGCTGGCTACACCTTC. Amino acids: CASISVGEGAGYTF.

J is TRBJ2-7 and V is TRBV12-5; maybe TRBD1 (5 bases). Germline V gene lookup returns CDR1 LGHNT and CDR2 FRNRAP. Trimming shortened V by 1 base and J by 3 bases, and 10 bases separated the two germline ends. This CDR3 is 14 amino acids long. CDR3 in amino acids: CASGLGQSFYEQYF. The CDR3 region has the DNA TGTGCTAGTGGTTTGGGACAGTCCTTCTACGAGCAGTACTTC.

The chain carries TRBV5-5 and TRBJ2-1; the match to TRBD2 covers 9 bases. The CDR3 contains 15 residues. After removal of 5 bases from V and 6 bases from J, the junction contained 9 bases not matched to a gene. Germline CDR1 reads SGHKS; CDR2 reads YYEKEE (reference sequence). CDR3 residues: CASSRVAGGRNEQFF. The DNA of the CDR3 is TGTGCCAGCAGTCGTGTTGCGGGGGGGCGCAATGAGCAGTTCTTC.

CDR3 DNA: TGTGCCAGCAGCTCGTACCTAGCGGACCGCTCCTACGAGCAGTACTTC. Translation gives CASSSYLADRSYEQYF. The chain carries TRBV7-2 and TRBJ2-7; 7 bases agree with TRBD2. Germline CDR1 is SGHTA and CDR2 is FQGNSA. This CDR3 has 16 amino acids. The ends lost 4 bases at V and 0 bases at J; junction bases unmatched: 9.

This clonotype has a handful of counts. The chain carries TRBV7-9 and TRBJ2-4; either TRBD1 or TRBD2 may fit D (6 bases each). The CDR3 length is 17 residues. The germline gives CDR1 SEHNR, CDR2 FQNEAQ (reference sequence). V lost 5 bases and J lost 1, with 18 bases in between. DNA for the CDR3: TGTGCCAGCAGCCGCCTGGGGGGCCACCCCGCCAAAAACATTCAGTACTTC. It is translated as CASSRLGGHPAKNIQYF.

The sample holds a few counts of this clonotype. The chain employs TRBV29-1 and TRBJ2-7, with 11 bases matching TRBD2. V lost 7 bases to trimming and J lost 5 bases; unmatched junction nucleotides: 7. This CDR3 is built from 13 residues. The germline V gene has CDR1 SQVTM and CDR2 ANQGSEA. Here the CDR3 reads CSAVAGGMDEQYF. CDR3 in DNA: TGCAGCGCCGTAGCGGGGGGGATGGACGAGCAGTACTTC.

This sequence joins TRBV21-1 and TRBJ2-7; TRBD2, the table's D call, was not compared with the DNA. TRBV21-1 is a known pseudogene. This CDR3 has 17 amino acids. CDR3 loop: CACSKPPSGVLLYEQYF. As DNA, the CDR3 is TGTGCCTGCAGCAAACCCCCCAGCGGGGTATTACTCTACGAGCAGTACTTC.

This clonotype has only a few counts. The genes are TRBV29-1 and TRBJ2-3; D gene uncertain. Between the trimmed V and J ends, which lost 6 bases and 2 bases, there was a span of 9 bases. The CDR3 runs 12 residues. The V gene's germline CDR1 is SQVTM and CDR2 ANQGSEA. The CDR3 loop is CSVEPNTDTQYF. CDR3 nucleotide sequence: TGCAGCGTCGAACCAAACACAGATACGCAGTATTTT.

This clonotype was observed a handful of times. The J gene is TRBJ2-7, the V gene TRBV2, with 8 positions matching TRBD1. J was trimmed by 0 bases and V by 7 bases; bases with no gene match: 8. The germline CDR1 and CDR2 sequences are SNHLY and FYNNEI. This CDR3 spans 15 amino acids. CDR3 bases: TGTGCCAGCACGACCGGACAGGGAACCTCCTACGAGCAGTACTTC. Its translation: CASTTGQGTSYEQYF.

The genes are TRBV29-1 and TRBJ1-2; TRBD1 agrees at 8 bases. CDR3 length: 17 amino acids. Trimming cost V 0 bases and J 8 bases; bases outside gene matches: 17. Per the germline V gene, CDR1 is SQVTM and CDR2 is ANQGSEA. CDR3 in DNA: TGCAGCGTTGAAGATCCGGGACAGGCCTCAGGAAGGCGCGGCTACACCTTC. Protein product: CSVEDPGQASGRRGYTF.

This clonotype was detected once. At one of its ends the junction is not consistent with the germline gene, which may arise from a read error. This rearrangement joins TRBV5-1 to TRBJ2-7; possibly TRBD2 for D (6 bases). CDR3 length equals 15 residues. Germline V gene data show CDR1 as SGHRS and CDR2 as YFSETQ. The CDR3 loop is CTSSNGTVPASEQYF. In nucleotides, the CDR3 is TGCACCAGCAGCAACGGGACTGTCCCCGCTTCAGAGCAGTACTTC.